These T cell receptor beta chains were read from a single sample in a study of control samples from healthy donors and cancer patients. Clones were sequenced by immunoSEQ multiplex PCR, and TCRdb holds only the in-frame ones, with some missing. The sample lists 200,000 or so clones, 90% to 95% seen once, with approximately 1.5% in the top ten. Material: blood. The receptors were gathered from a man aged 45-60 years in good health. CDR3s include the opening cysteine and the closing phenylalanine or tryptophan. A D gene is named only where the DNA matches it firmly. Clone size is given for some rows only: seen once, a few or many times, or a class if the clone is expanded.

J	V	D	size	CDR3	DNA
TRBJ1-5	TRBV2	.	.	CASAGMFGNQPQHF	TGTGCCAGTGCGGGCATGTTTGGCAATCAGCCCCAGCATTTT
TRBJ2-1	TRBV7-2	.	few	CASSKQGGNNEQFF	TGTGCCAGCAGCAAGCAGGGGGGGAACAATGAGCAGTTCTTC
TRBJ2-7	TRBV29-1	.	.	CSVEDRGAGGAYEQYF	TGCAGCGTTGAAGATCGAGGGGCAGGGGGGGCTTACGAGCAGTACTTC
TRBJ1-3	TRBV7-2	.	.	CASSLGALLNTIYF	TGTGCCAGCAGCCTAGGGGCTCTCCTAAACACCATATATTTT
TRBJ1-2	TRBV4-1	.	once	CASSQAGFGKYGYTF	TGCGCCAGCAGCCAAGCAGGGTTCGGAAAGTATGGCTACACCTTC
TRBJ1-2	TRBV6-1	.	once	CASSEGTGGYTF	TGTGCCAGCAGTGAAGGCACAGGAGGCTACACCTTC
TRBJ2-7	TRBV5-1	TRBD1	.	CASSDTGTAYEQYF	TGCGCCAGCAGCGATACCGGGACAGCCTACGAGCAGTACTTC
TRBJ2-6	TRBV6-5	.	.	CASIDREGANVLTF	TGTGCCAGCATCGACAGAGAAGGGGCCAACGTCCTGACTTTC
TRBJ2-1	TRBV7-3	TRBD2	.	CASSSGLAQGEQFF	TGTGCCAGCAGCTCGGGACTAGCCCAGGGTGAGCAGTTCTTC
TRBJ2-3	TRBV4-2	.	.	CASSRGQTDTQYF	TGTGCCAGCAGCCGGGGGCAAACAGATACGCAGTATTTT
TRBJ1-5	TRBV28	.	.	CASTRDRYQPQHF	TGTGCCAGCACCAGGGACCGCTATCAGCCCCAGCATTTT
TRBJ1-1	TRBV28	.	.	CASSLWRGNRWQTEAFF	TGTGCCAGCAGTTTATGGAGGGGAAACAGGTGGCAAACCGAAGCTTTCTTT
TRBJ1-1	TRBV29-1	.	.	CSERQHFLNTEAFF	TGCAGCGAACGACAGCACTTTTTGAACACTGAAGCTTTCTTT
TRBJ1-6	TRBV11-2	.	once	CASSLPGPSLHF	TGTGCCAGCAGCCTCCCGGGACCCTCCCTCCACTTT
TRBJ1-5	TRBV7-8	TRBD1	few	CASSFGQGNQPQHF	TGTGCCAGCAGCTTTGGACAGGGCAATCAGCCCCAGCATTTT
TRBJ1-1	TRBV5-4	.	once	CASSSSRVLTEAFF	TGTGCCAGCAGCTCGTCCAGGGTTCTCACTGAAGCTTTCTTT
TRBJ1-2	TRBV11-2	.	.	CASSLDGDYGYTF	TGTGCCAGCAGCTTAGACGGAGACTATGGCTACACCTTC
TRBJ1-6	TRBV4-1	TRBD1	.	CASSREPGQGAYSPLHF	TGCGCCAGCAGCCGAGAACCGGGACAGGGGGCCTATTCACCCCTCCACTTT
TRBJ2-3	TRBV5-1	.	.	CASSFPGADTQYF	TGCGCCAGCAGCTTCCCCGGCGCAGATACGCAGTATTTT
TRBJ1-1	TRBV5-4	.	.	CASSLEVRPNTEAFF	TGTGCCAGCAGCTTGGAAGTCCGGCCGAACACTGAAGCTTTCTTT
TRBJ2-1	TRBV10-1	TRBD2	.	CASSGTTDHNEQFF	TGCGCCAGCTCCGGGACTACTGACCACAATGAGCAGTTCTTC
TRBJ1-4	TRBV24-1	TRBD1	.	CATSDGAGTGGGKLFF	TGTGCCACCAGTGATGGGGCGGGGACAGGGGGCGGAAAACTGTTTTTT
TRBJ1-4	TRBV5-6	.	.	CASSLTFTARQLFF	TGTGCCAGCAGCTTGACCTTTACAGCCCGTCAACTGTTTTTT
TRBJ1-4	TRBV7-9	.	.	CASSSQGEKLFF	TGTGCCAGCAGCTCCCAAGGGGAAAAACTGTTTTTT
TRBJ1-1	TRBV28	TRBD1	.	CASRGTGNTEAFF	TGTGCCAGCAGGGGGACAGGGAACACTGAAGCTTTCTTT
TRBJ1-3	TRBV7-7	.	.	CASSLGLGPGNTIYF	TGTGCCAGCAGCTTAGGTCTGGGGCCTGGAAACACCATATATTTT
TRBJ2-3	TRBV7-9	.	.	CASTFAAGDTQYF	TGTGCCAGCACCTTCGCGGCGGGAGATACGCAGTATTTT
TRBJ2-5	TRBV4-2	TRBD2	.	CASSQGAGGSLGGETQYF	TGTGCCAGCAGCCAAGGGGCCGGGGGGAGTCTTGGGGGAGAGACCCAGTACTTC
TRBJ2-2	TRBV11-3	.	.	CASSFHGNTGELFF	TGTGCCAGCAGCTTCCACGGGAACACCGGGGAGCTGTTTTTT
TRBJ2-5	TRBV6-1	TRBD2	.	CASSEPLTVAGGPRTQYF	TGTGCCAGCAGTGAGCCCTTAACGGTAGCGGGGGGGCCTCGGACCCAGTACTTC
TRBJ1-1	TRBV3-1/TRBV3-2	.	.	CASSLGQLNTEAFF	TGTGCCAGCAGCCTAGGACAGCTGAACACTGAAGCTTTCTTT
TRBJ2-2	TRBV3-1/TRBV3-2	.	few	CASSQLGANGELFF	TGTGCCAGCAGCCAATTGGGGGCGAACGGGGAGCTGTTTTTT
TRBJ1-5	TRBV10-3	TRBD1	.	CAISETTGGRDQPQHF	TGTGCCATCAGTGAGACAACAGGGGGAAGGGATCAGCCCCAGCATTTT